The clone carrying this TCR beta chain was detected many times. The target antigen is unknown. The data derive from a study of T cells after yellow fever vaccination. Study outcomes and limitations: FACS-sorted repertoires might harbor abundant contaminating clonotypes from the bulk population.

TCRdb processed the 5' RACE reads anew with MiXCR; each CDR3 protein has one entry. This table has about 400,000 distinct CDR3 sequences, about 6% appearing once. The CDR3 has 14 amino acids. V shed 4 bases and J shed 9 bases, with 13 bases lying between them. Germline CDR1 is MNHEY and CDR2 is SVGAGI. This chain connects TRBV6-5 to TRBJ1-6; the D is unclear. The material sequenced was PBMCs, taken 5 days after the yellow fever booster vaccination. This TCR derives from a man younger than 40 who received the YFV17D yellow fever vaccine. For the CDR3, the DNA is TGTGCCAGCAGTTCGGAGAGGGATGGTTCACCCCTCCACTTT. Encoded protein: CASSSERDGSPLHF.